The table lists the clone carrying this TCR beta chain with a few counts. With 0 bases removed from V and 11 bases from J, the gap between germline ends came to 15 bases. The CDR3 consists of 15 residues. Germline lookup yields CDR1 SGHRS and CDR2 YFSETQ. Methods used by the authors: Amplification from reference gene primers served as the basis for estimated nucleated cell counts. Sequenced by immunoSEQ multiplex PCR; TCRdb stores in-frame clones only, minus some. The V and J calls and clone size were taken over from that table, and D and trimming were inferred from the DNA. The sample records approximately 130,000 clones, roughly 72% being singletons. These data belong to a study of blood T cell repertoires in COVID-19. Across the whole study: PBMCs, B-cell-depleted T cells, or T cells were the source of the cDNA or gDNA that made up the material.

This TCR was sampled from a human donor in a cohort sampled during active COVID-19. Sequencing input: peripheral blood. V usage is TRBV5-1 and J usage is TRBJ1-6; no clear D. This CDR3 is CASSLAGGGEAPLHF. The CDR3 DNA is TGCGCCAGCAGCTTGGCCGGAGGAGGAGAGGCACCCCTCCACTTT. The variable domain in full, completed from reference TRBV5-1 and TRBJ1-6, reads KAGVTQTPRYLIKTRGQQVTLSCSPISGHRSVSWYQQTPGQGLQFLFEYFSETQRNKGNFPGRFSGRQFSNSRSEMNVSTLELGDSALYLCASSLAGGGEAPLHFGNGTRLTVT.